This TCR beta chain was observed in a study of T cell changes during pregnancy in multiple sclerosis. Germline V gene lookup returns CDR1 MNHEY and CDR2 SMNVEV (reference sequence). V gave up 5 bases and J gave up 1 base; unmatched junction bases: 4. CDR3 length: 14 residues. This clone was observed a single time. Using immunoSEQ multiplex PCR, the repertoire was profiled, and TCRdb retains in-frame clones only, with some absent. The repertoire includes roughly 28,000 clones, approximately 94% of them detected once, and approximately 5.9% sits in the top ten. This chain joins TRBV27 and TRBJ1-2; TRBD1 matches 7 bases. The material sequenced was CD8+ T cells from peripheral blood mononuclear cells, taken before pregnancy. The source is a female donor with multiple sclerosis, enrolled in a pregnancy study. Here the CDR3 DNA reads TGTGCCAGCAGTCCGGGACAGCTTAACTATGGCTACACCTTC. It specifies CASSPGQLNYGYTF.